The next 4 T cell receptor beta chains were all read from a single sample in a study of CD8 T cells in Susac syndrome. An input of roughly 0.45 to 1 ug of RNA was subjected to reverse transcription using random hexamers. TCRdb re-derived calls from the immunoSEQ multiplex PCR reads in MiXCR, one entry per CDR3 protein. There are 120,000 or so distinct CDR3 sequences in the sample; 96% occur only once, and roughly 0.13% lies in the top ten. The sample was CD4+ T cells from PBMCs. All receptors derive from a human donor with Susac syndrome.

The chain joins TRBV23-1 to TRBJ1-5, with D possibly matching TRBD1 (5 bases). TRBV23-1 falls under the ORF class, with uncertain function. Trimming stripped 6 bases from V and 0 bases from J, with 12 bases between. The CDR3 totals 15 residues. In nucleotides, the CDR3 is TGCGCCAGCAGCCCTTCGGGGGATAGCAATCAGCCCCAGCATTTT. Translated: CASSPSGDSNQPQHF.

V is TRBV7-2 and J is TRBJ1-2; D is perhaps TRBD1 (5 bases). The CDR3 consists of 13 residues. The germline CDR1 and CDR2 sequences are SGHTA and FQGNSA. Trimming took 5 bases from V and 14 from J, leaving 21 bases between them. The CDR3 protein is CASSPRDLVWGTF. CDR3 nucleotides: TGTGCCAGCAGCCCTCGGGACTTAGTGTGGGGAACCTTC.

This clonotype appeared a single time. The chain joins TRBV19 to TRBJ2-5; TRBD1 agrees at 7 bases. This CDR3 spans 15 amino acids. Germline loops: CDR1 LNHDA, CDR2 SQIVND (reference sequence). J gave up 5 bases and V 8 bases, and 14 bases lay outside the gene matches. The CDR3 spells CASQPRGRDRETQYF. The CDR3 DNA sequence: TGTGCCAGTCAACCAAGGGGGCGCGACCGGGAGACCCAGTACTTC.

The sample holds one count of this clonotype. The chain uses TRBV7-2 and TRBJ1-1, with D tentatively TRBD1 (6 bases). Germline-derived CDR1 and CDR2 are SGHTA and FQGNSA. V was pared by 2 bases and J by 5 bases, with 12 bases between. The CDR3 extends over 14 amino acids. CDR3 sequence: CASSLSAGVTEAFF. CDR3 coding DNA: TGTGCCAGCAGCTTATCCGCAGGGGTAACTGAAGCTTTCTTT. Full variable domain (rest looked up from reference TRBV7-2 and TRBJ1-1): GAGVSQSPSNKVTEKGKDVELRCDPISGHTALYWYRQSLGQGLEFLIYFQGNSAPDKSGLPSDRFSAERTGGSVSTLTIQRTQQEDSAVYLCASSLSAGVTEAFFGQGTRLTVV.